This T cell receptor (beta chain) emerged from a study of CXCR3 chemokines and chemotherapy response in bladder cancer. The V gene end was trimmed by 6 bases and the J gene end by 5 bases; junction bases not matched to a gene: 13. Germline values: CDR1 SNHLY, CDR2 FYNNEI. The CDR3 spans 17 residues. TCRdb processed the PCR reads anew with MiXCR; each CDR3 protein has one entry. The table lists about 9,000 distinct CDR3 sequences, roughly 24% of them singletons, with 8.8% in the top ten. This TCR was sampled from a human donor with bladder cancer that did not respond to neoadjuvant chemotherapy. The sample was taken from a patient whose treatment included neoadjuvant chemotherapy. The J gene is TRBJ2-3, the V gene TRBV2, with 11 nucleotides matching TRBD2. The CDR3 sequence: CASSRGYSGGGIDTQYF. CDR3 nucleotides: TGTGCCAGCAGCCGAGGATATAGCGGGGGGGGAATAGATACGCAGTATTTT.